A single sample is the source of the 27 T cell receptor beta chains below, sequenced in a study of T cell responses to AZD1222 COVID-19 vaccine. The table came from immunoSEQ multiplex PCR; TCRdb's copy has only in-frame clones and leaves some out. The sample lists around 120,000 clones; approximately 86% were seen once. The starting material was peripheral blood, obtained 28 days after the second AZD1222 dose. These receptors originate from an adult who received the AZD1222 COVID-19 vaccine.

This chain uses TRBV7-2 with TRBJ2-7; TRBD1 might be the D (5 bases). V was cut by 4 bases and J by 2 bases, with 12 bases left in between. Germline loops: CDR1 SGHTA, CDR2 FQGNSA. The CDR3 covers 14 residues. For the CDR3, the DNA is TGTGCCAGCAGCTCCCAAACAGGCCCCTACGAGCAGTACTTC. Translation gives CASSSQTGPYEQYF.

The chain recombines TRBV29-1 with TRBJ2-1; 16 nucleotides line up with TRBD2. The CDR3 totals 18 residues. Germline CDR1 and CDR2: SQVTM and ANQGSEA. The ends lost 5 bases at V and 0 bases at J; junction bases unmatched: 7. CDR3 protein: CSVPGTSGGDSSYNEQFF. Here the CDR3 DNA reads TGCAGCGTTCCAGGGACTAGCGGGGGGGATAGCTCCTACAATGAGCAGTTCTTC.

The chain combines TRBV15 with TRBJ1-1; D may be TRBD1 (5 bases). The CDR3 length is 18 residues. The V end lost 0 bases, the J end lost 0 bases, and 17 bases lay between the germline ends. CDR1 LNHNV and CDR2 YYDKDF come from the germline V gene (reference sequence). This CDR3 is CATSRDDPSGQMNTEAFF. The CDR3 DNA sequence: TGTGCCACCAGCAGAGATGACCCCTCGGGGCAGATGAACACTGAAGCTTTCTTT. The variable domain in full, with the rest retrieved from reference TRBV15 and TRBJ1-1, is DAMVIQNPRYQVTQFGKPVTLSCSQTLNHNVMYWYQQKSSQAPKLLFHYYDKDFNNEADTPDNFQSRRPNTSFCFLDIRSPGLGDTAMYLCATSRDDPSGQMNTEAFFGQGTRLTVV.

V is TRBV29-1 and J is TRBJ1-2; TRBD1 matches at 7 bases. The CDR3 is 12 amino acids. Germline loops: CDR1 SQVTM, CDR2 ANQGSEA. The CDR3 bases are TGCGGCTCTAAGGACAGGAGCTATGGCTACACCTTC. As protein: CGSKDRSYGYTF.

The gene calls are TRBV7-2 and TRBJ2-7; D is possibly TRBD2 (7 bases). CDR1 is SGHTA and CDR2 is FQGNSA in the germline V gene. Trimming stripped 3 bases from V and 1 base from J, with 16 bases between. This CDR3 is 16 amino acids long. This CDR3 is CASSLSGGRVSYEQYF. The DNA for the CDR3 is TGTGCCAGCAGCTTGTCGGGGGGCAGGGTTTCCTACGAGCAGTACTTC. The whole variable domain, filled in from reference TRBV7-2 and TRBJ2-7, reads GAGVSQSPSNKVTEKGKDVELRCDPISGHTALYWYRQSLGQGLEFLIYFQGNSAPDKSGLPSDRFSAERTGGSVSTLTIQRTQQEDSAVYLCASSLSGGRVSYEQYFGPGTRLTVT.

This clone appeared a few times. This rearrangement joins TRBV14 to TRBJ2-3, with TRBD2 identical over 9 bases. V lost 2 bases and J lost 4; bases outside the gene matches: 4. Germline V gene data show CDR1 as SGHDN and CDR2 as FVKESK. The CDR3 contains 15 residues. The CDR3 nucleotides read TGTGCCAGCAGCCAACTAGCGGGGTTGGCAGATACGCAGTATTTT. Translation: CASSQLAGLADTQYF.

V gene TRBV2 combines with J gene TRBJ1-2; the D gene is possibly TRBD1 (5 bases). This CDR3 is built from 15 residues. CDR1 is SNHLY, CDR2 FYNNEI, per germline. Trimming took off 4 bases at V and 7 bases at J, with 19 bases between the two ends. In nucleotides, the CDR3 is TGTGCCAGCAGTGTGGCAGGGCCCTCTTGGGGTGGCTACACCTTC. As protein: CASSVAGPSWGGYTF.

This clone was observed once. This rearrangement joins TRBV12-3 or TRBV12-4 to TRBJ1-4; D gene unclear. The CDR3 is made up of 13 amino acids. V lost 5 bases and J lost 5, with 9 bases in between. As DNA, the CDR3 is TGTGCCAGCAGTGTTGGTCCGAATGAAAAACTGTTTTTT. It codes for CASSVGPNEKLFF.

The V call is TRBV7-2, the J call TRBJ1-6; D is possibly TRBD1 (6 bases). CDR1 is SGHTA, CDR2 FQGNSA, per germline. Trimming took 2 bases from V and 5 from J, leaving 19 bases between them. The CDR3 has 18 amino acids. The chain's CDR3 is CASSLISGTRFNNSPLHF. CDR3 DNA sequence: TGTGCCAGCAGCTTAATTAGCGGGACAAGGTTTAATAATTCACCCCTCCACTTT.

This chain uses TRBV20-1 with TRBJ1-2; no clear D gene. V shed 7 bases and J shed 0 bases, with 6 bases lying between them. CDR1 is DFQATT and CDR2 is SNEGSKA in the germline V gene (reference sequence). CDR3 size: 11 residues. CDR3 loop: CSVDTNYGYTF. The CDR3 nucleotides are TGCAGTGTCGACACTAACTATGGCTACACCTTC.

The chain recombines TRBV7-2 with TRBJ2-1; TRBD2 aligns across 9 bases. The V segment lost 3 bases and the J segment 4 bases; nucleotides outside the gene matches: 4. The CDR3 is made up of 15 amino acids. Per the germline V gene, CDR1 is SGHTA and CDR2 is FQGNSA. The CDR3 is CASSLAGGQYNEQFF. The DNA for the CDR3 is TGTGCCAGCAGCTTGGCGGGGGGGCAGTACAATGAGCAGTTCTTC.

This CDR3 is CASSPGTEYNEQFF. The CDR3 nucleotides are TGTGCCAGCAGCCCCGGGACAGAGTACAATGAGCAGTTCTTC. The chain joins TRBV7-2 to TRBJ2-1; 7 bases line up with TRBD1. From germline, CDR1 is SGHTA and CDR2 FQGNSA. Trimming at V came to 5 bases and at J to 4 bases, leaving 5 bases not matched to a gene. This CDR3 comprises 14 residues. Supplemented by reference TRBV7-2 and TRBJ2-1, the full variable domain reads GAGVSQSPSNKVTEKGKDVELRCDPISGHTALYWYRQSLGQGLEFLIYFQGNSAPDKSGLPSDRFSAERTGGSVSTLTIQRTQQEDSAVYLCASSPGTEYNEQFFGPGTRLTVL.

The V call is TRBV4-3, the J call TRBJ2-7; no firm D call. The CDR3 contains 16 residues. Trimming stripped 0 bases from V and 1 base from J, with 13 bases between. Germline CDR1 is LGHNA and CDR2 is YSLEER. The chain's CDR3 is CASSQEVASFSYEQYF. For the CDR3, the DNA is TGCGCCAGCAGCCAAGAAGTAGCCAGTTTTTCCTACGAGCAGTACTTC.

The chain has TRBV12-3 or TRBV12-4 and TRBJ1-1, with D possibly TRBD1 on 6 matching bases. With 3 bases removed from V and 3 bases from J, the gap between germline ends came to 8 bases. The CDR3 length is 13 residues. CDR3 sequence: CASSFGQHTEAFF. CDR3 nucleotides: TGTGCCAGCAGTTTCGGACAGCACACTGAAGCTTTCTTT.

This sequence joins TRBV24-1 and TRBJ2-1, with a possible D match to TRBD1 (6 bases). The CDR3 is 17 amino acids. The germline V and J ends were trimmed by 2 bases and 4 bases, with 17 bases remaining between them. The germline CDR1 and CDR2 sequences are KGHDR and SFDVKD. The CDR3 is CATSDSGVRGRYNEQFF. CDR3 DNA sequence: TGTGCCACCAGTGATTCAGGGGTCCGGGGACGGTACAATGAGCAGTTCTTC.

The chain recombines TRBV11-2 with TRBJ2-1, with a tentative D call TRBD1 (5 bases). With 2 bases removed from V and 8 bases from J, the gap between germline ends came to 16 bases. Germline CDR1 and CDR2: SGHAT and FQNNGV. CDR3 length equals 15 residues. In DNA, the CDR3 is TGTGCCAGCAGCTTACGGTCTGGTTGGGGCGATGAGCAGTTCTTC. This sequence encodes CASSLRSGWGDEQFF.

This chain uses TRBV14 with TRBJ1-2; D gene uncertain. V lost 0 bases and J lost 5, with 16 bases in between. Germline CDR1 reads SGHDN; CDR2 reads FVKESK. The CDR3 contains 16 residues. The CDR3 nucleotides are TGTGCCAGCAGCCAAGATCGCGTTGCAGGCCGATATGGCTACACCTTC. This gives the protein CASSQDRVAGRYGYTF.

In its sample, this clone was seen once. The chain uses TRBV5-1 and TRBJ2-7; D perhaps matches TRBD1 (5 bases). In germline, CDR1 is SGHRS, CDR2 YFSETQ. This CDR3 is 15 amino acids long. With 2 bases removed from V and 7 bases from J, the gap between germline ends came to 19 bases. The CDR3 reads CASSLTQGALGEQYF. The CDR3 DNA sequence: TGCGCCAGCAGCTTAACCCAAGGGGCGCTGGGGGAGCAGTACTTC.

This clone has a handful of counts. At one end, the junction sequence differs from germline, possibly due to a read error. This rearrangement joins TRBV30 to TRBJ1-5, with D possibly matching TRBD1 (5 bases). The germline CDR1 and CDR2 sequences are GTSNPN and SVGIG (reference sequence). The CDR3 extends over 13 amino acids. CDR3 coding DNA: TGTGCCTGGAGAGGGGTGGGCAACCAGCCCCAGCATTTT. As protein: CAWRGVGNQPQHF.

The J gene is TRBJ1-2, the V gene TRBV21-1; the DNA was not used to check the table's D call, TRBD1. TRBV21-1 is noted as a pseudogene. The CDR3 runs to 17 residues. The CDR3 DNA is TGTGCCAGCAGCAAATCCAAAAACCGGACAGGGGAAGGTGGCTACACCTTC. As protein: CASSKSKNRTGEGGYTF.

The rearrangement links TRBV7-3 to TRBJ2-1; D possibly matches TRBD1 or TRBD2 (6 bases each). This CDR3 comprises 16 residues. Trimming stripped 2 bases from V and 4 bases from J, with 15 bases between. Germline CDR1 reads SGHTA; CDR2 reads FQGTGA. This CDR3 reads CASSLWGAPEYNEQFF. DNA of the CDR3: TGTGCCAGCAGCTTATGGGGGGCCCCGGAATACAATGAGCAGTTCTTC.

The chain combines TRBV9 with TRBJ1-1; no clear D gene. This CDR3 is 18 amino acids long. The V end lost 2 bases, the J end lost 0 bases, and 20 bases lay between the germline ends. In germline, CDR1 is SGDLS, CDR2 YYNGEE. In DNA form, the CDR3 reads TGTGCCAGCAGCGTGGGTGGGTGGGGAACCGGAATGAACACTGAAGCTTTCTTT. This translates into CASSVGGWGTGMNTEAFF.

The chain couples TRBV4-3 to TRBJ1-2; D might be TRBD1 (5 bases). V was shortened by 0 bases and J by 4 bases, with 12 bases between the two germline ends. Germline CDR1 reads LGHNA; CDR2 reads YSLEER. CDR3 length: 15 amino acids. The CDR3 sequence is CASSQDVGDGYGYTF. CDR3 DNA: TGCGCCAGCAGCCAAGATGTAGGGGATGGCTATGGCTACACCTTC.

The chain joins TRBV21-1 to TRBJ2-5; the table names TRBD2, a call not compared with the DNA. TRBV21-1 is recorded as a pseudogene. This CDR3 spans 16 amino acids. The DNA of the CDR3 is TGTGCCAGCAGCGTTCCAACGAGGGGACTGCAAGAGACCCAGTACTTC. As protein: CASSVPTRGLQETQYF.

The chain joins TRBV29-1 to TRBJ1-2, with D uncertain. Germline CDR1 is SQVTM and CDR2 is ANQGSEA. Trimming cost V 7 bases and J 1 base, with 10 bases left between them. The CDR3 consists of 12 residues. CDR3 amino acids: CSALHNNYGYTF. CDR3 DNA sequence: TGCAGCGCCCTCCACAATAACTATGGCTACACCTTC.

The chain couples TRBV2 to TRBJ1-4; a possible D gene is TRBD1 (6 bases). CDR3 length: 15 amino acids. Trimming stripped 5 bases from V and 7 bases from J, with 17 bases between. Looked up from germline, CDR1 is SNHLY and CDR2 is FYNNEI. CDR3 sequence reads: CASSPLRTGSEKLFF. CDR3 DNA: TGTGCCAGCAGTCCCCTCCGAACAGGGTCTGAAAAACTGTTTTTT.

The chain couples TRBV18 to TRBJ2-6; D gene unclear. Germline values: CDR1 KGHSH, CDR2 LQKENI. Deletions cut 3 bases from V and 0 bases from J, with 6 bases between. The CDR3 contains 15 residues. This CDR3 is CASSPTISGANVLTF. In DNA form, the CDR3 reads TGTGCCAGCTCACCCACTATCTCTGGGGCCAACGTCCTGACTTTC.